This T cell receptor beta chain was documented in a study of blood T cell repertoires in COVID-19. Study-wide context: The samples span acute and convalescent COVID-19 from the United States, Italy and Spain.

Data came from immunoSEQ multiplex PCR; TCRdb stores just in-frame clones and leaves some out. The sample shows about 42,000 clones, about 88% of them seen only once. The CDR3 is 15 residues long. CDR1 is MNHNY and CDR2 is SVGAGI in the germline V gene (reference sequence). V was clipped by 4 bases and J by 10 bases; unmatched bases: 10. V usage is TRBV6-6 and J usage is TRBJ2-1; the match to TRBD2 covers 10 bases. Material: peripheral blood. This receptor was obtained from a human donor in a cohort sampled during active COVID-19. The CDR3 DNA reads as TGTGCCAGCAGTTCGAGCGGGGGGGAGACCGACGAGCAGTTCTTC. Protein sequence: CASSSSGGETDEQFF.